This entry concerns a single TCR beta chain. Antigen: not known. PCR primers comprised 60 Vbeta and 13 Jbeta primers. Original data processing: Unique TCR beta chains numbered 80 million to 95 million in a later analysis, with around 10 million shared. Clones were sequenced by immunoSEQ multiplex PCR, and TCRdb holds only the in-frame ones, with some missing. That table gives V, J and clone size, and the DNA gave D and trimming. The data contain 80,000 to 95,000 clones, about 78% of them singletons. The germline gives CDR1 MNHEY, CDR2 SMNVEV (reference sequence). Unmatched junction bases numbered 1, after V lost 8 bases and J lost 3 bases. This CDR3 region has 11 residues. This record belongs to a study of cytomegalovirus exposure and HLA in healthy donors. Study-level points and caveats: Presence/absence analyses assumed roughly uniform sequencing depth across donors.

The chain joins TRBV27 to TRBJ2-7; 7 bases align to TRBD1. The sequence came from a man younger than 35 in good health and CMV-seropositive. Sequences were obtained from PBMCs. Here the CDR3 DNA reads TGTGCCAGCCGACAGGGCTACGAGCAGTACTTC. It translates to CASRQGYEQYF.